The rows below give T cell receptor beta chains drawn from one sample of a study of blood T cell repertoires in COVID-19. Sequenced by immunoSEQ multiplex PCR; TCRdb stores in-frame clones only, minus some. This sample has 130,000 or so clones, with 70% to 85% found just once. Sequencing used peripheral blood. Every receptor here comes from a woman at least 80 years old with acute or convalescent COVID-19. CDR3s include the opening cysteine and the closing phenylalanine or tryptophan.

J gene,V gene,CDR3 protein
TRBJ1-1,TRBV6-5,CASSPFGRVNTEAFF
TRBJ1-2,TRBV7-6,CASSPGTGSDYGYTF
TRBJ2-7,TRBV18,CASSPPSAGGTYEQYF
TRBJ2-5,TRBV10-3,CAISGRLAGTETQYF
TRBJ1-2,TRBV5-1,CASSLPGGGDYGYTF
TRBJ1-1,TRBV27,CASSLYQTGGGEAFF
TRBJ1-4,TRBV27,CASSVSSGATNEKLFF
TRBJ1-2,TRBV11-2,CASSSQGGNYGYTF
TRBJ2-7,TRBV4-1,CASSQSLAASYEQYF
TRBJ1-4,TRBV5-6,CASSRDRAKNEKLFF
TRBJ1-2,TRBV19,CASSTQGYGYTF
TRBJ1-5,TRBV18,CASSPSTGTVDQPQHF
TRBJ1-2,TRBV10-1,CASSEDRDYGYTF
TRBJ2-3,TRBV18,CASSPLPGRGTDTQYF
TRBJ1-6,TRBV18,CASSLGQGANSPLHF
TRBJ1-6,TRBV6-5,CASLDRGHNSPLHF
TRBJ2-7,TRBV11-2,CASSLSTGTPSYEQYF
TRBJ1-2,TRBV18,CASSPTGQNYGYTF
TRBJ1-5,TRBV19,CASNLGGWEQPQHF
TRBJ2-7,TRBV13,CASSIRGRGGRAAYEQYF
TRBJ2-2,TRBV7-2,CASSPTGLADPGELFF
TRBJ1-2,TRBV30,CAWSGGYGYTF
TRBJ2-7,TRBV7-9,CASSSGASGIRVDEQYF
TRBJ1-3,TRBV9,CASSDNDRGKIENTIYF
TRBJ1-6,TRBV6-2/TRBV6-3,CASSSAGTGTYYNSPLHF
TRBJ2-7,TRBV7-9,CASSLSTGGARPSSYEQYF
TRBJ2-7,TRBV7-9,CASSPIGLAGEYEQYF